A selection of T cell receptor beta chains follows, all from one sample in a study of T cell repertoires in cytomegalovirus infection. TCRdb analysed the reads with MiXCR anew, one entry per CDR3 protein. The sample contains 640,000 or so distinct CDR3 sequences, roughly 36% of which appear only once. For these receptors, no antigen is known. The sequencing here drew on cultured PBMCs, taken from culture after CMV antigen stimulation. These receptors were collected from a human donor in good health (CMV status not recorded). Some clones in this sample may be carry-over from other donors' samples. CDR3s include the opening cysteine and the closing phenylalanine or tryptophan. A D gene is named only where the DNA matches it firmly. Clone size is not always given. Where it is, it says once, few, many or a class for expanded clones.

clone size	J gene	D gene	V gene	CDR3 DNA	CDR3 protein
NA	TRBJ1-4	TRBD1	TRBV4-3	TGCGCCAGCAGCCAGGCCCCGGGGGGACAGGGCGGTGAAAAACTGTTTTTT	CASSQAPGGQGGEKLFF
few	TRBJ2-1	NA	TRBV7-9	TGTGCCACCCAGCCGTCAAGCTCCTACAATGAGCAGTTCTTC	CATQPSSSYNEQFF
NA	TRBJ2-1	TRBD1	TRBV6-1	TGTGCCAGCAGTCGAGGACAGGGGGCCTACAATGAGCAGTTCTTC	CASSRGQGAYNEQFF
NA	TRBJ2-1	NA	TRBV6-5	TGTGCCAGCAGTCCCAACAGGGAAACCTACAATGAGCAGTTCTTC	CASSPNRETYNEQFF
NA	TRBJ2-1	NA	TRBV27	TGTGCCAGCAGTTTAATCAGGAACTTTGACGATGAGCAGTTCTTC	CASSLIRNFDDEQFF
few	TRBJ1-1	NA	TRBV19	TGTGCCAGTAGTGCCCCCGGGAAGAACACTGAAGCTTTCTTT	CASSAPGKNTEAFF
NA	TRBJ1-6	NA	TRBV6-2/TRBV6-3	TGTGCCAGCAGTCCCCCGGGGGATTCACCCCTCCACTTT	CASSPPGDSPLHF
NA	TRBJ2-2	TRBD2	TRBV6-1	TGTGCCAGCGGGAAAGCGGGGGACACCGGGGAGCTGTTTTTT	CASGKAGDTGELFF
NA	TRBJ2-7	TRBD2	TRBV5-1	TGCGCCAGCAGCCTACGGACTAGCGGGAGGAGCGAGCAGTACTTC	CASSLRTSGRSEQYF
NA	TRBJ1-5	NA	TRBV19	TGTGCCAGTAGTACGGTCCAGGGGACCCCCAATCAGCCCCAGCATTTT	CASSTVQGTPNQPQHF
NA	TRBJ1-1	NA	TRBV27	TGTGCCAGCAGTTTAATCGGAGGAGGTGAAGCTTTCTTT	CASSLIGGGEAFF
NA	TRBJ2-3	TRBD2	TRBV28	TGTGCCAGCAGTTCTACGACTCTAGCGGGCCCCGGGGATACGCAGTATTTT	CASSSTTLAGPGDTQYF
few	TRBJ1-5	NA	TRBV12-3/TRBV12-4	TGTGCCAGCAGTTTTGGCAGCGGGAATCAGCCCCAGCATTTT	CASSFGSGNQPQHF
few	TRBJ2-5	NA	TRBV4-1	TGCGCCAGCAGCTCCAACCGGTACAGCAAAGAGACCCAGTACTTC	CASSSNRYSKETQYF
NA	TRBJ2-7	TRBD1	TRBV15	TGTGCCACCAGCAGAGTACAGGGGAGCGAGCAGTACTTC	CATSRVQGSEQYF
NA	TRBJ2-1	NA	TRBV6-2/TRBV6-3	TGTGCCACCCGGGACTCCAATGCCGTTGAGCAGTTCTTC	CATRDSNAVEQFF
few	TRBJ2-6	TRBD1	TRBV7-3	TGTGCCAGCAGTCCGACAGGGCCTTACTCTGGGGCCAACGTCCTGACTTTC	CASSPTGPYSGANVLTF
few	TRBJ2-7	NA	TRBV20-1	TGCAGCAAGGGCAGGCACGAGCAGTACTTC	CSKGRHEQYF
NA	TRBJ1-5	NA	TRBV7-6	TGTGCCAGCAGCTTAGGGGCGGGCTTAAATCAGCCCCAGCATTTT	CASSLGAGLNQPQHF
NA	TRBJ2-7	NA	TRBV7-3	TGTGCCAGCAGCTTCTTCGGGGAGAATGGCTACGAGCAGTACTTC	CASSFFGENGYEQYF
NA	TRBJ2-7	NA	TRBV6-1	TGTGCCAGCAGCGACATGTTTCTGGGCGAGCAGTACTTC	CASSDMFLGEQYF
few	TRBJ1-6	TRBD1	TRBV7-2	TGTGCCAGCAGCTGGGGACAGTCGGGGGATTCACCCCTCCACTTT	CASSWGQSGDSPLHF
NA	TRBJ2-7	NA	TRBV7-9	TGTGCCAGCAGCTCCCCGACGGGCCTCTCCTACGAGCAGTACTTC	CASSSPTGLSYEQYF
few	TRBJ2-3	TRBD2	TRBV7-9	TGTGCCAGCAGCCCCAGCGGGAATCACCAGTATTTT	CASSPSGNHQYF
NA	TRBJ1-6	NA	TRBV11-2	TGTGCCAGCAGCTTAAGCAGGTTTAAGTCCTATAATTCACCCCTCCACTTT	CASSLSRFKSYNSPLHF
NA	TRBJ2-5	TRBD2	TRBV7-9	TGTGCCAGCAGCTCCACAGCGGGGCAGGAGACCCAGTACTTC	CASSSTAGQETQYF
few	TRBJ2-2	NA	TRBV6-5	TGTGCCAGCAGTTACTCGAGGTATAGAGGGGAGCTGTTTTTT	CASSYSRYRGELFF
NA	TRBJ1-1	TRBD1	TRBV6-4	TGTGCCAGCCGGGGAGGGACAGGGAACACTGAAGCTTTCTTT	CASRGGTGNTEAFF
many	TRBJ1-5	NA	TRBV7-2	TGTGCCAGCAGCCCCGGGGGTTTCGATCAGCCCCAGCATTTT	CASSPGGFDQPQHF
few	TRBJ2-5	TRBD1	TRBV14	TGTGCCAGCAGCCATATAGGACAGGCTAGCTACCAAGAGACCCAGTACTTC	CASSHIGQASYQETQYF
many	TRBJ2-2	TRBD2	TRBV7-2	TGTGCCAGCAGCCGTACTAGCGGGGGGCTAGCGAACACCGGGGAGCTGTTTTTT	CASSRTSGGLANTGELFF
few	TRBJ2-1	TRBD2	TRBV7-9	TGTGCCAGCAGCTCCCGATTAGCGGGATACTACAATGAGCAGTTCTTC	CASSSRLAGYYNEQFF
few	TRBJ2-5	TRBD1	TRBV2	TGTGCCAGCAGTGAATCTAGACAGGGGATAAAGACCCAGTACTTC	CASSESRQGIKTQYF
NA	TRBJ1-2	NA	TRBV19	TGTGCCAGTAGTATAACAGGGCTCTATGGCTACACCTTC	CASSITGLYGYTF
many	TRBJ2-1	NA	TRBV7-6	TGTGCCAGCAGCTTAGCTCCGGGACACCTTTACAATGAGCAGTTCTTC	CASSLAPGHLYNEQFF
NA	TRBJ1-1	NA	TRBV12-3/TRBV12-4	TGTGCCAGCAGCTCTCAAGGCGGGAAGATGAACACTGAAGCTTTCTTT	CASSSQGGKMNTEAFF
NA	TRBJ1-4	NA	TRBV3-1	TGTGCCAGCAGCCAAGACACATATAATGAAAAACTGTTTTTT	CASSQDTYNEKLFF
many	TRBJ1-3	NA	TRBV27	TGTGCCAGCAGCTTGAGTGGGTCTGGAAACACCATATATTTT	CASSLSGSGNTIYF
few	TRBJ2-2	TRBD2	TRBV7-2	TGTGCCAGCAGCCCTTCTAGCGGGAGTCCCACCGGGGAGCTGTTTTTT	CASSPSSGSPTGELFF
NA	TRBJ1-4	NA	TRBV2	TGTGCCAGCAGCCGCCGGGTCTACAATGAAAAACTGTTTTTT	CASSRRVYNEKLFF
many	TRBJ2-3	NA	TRBV7-2	TGTGCCAGCAGCTTTGAAAGGACAGATACGCAGTATTTT	CASSFERTDTQYF
few	TRBJ2-5	NA	TRBV7-9	TGTGCCAGCAGCAGCTACGCCGGGAGACAAGAGACCCAGTACTTC	CASSSYAGRQETQYF
NA	TRBJ2-3	NA	TRBV15	TGTGCCACCAGCAGGCGGAGACTACCAACAGATACGCAGTATTTT	CATSRRRLPTDTQYF
NA	TRBJ2-7	TRBD2	TRBV5-6	TGTGCCAGCAACCCGAGACTAGCGGGACCCTACGAGCAGTACTTC	CASNPRLAGPYEQYF
many	TRBJ2-1	NA	TRBV4-1	TGCGCCAGCAGCCCCTGGGCAGGTTACAATGAGCAGTTCTTC	CASSPWAGYNEQFF
NA	TRBJ2-1	TRBD1	TRBV7-6	TGTGCCAGCAGCCGGGGACAGGGAATCCAGTTCTTC	CASSRGQGIQFF
NA	TRBJ1-5	NA	TRBV11-2	TGTGCCAGCAGCTTTGGTGGTCGCCCCTATAGCAATCAGCCCCAGCATTTT	CASSFGGRPYSNQPQHF
NA	TRBJ1-2	NA	TRBV2	TGTGCCAGCACCACCTCCAATCGGGGGGCGGGTGGCTACACCTTC	CASTTSNRGAGGYTF
NA	TRBJ1-1	NA	TRBV9	TGTGCCAGCAGCGTAGTGAGGCACGCGAACACTGAAGCTTTCTTT	CASSVVRHANTEAFF
NA	TRBJ2-5	TRBD2	TRBV7-6	TGTGCCAGCAGCTTTGGGACTAGCGTCTCGCCAGAGACCCAGTACTTC	CASSFGTSVSPETQYF
once	TRBJ2-3	TRBD2	TRBV9	TGTGCCAGCAGCCAAGCCGGACTAGCTTACGATACGCAGTATTTT	CASSQAGLAYDTQYF
NA	TRBJ2-1	NA	TRBV7-2	TGTGCCAGCACCGCCATCAGGGGCGTCTACAATGAGCAGTTCTTC	CASTAIRGVYNEQFF
NA	TRBJ2-5	NA	TRBV2	TGTGCCAGCATCGGAAGGCGTGAGACCCAGTACTTC	CASIGRRETQYF
NA	TRBJ1-4	NA	TRBV18	TGTGCCAGCTCACCAGGGGCTAATGAAAAACTGTTTTTT	CASSPGANEKLFF